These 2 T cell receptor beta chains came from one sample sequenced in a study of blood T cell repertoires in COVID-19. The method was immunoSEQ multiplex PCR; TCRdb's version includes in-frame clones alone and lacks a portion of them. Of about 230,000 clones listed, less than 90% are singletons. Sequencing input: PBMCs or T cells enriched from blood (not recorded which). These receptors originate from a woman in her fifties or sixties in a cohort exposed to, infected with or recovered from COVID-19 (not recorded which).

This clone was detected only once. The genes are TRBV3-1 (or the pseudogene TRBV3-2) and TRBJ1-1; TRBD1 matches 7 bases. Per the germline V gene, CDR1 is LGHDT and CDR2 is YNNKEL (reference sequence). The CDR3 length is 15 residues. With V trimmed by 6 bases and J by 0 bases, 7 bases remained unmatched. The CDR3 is CASRSWTGMNTEAFF. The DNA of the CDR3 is TGTGCCAGCAGGTCCTGGACAGGAATGAACACTGAAGCTTTCTTT.

The CDR3 sequence: CASSLRGDRGNSPLHF. Written as DNA, the CDR3 is TGTGCCAGCAGCTTGAGAGGGGACAGGGGTAATTCACCCCTCCACTTT. The chain uses TRBV7-8 and TRBJ1-6; the match to TRBD1 covers 10 bases. CDR1 and CDR2 (germline): SGHVS, FQNEAQ. Trimming took 3 bases from V and 6 from J; bases not matched to a gene: 5. This CDR3 region has 16 residues.